A selection of T cell receptor beta chains follows, all from one sample in a study of blood T cells in healthy people across ages. TCRdb recomputed calls from the 5' RACE reads with MiXCR, one row per CDR3 protein. The table has some 1.5 million distinct CDR3 sequences, 28% seen once. Sequenced: blood. Receptor source: a woman in her 30s in good health. The CDR3 runs from the conserved cysteine through the conserved F or W. The D gene is left open where the match is weak. Only some rows state a clone size, as once, few, many or a class for expanded clones.

j_call | v_call | clone_size | d_call | cdr3_nt | cdr3_aa
TRBJ2-1 | TRBV5-6 | NA | NA | TGTGCCAGCAGCTTGGTCTCGGGGTTTCGTGAGCAGTTCTTC | CASSLVSGFREQFF
TRBJ2-2 | TRBV3-1 | NA | TRBD2 | TGTGCCAGCAGTCCTCTAGCGGGAGCGATCGGGGAGCTGTTTTTT | CASSPLAGAIGELFF
TRBJ2-3 | TRBV11-2 | NA | NA | TGTGCCAGTCGGGGGCGGCTAGCATCAGATACGCAGTATTTT | CASRGRLASDTQYF
TRBJ2-4 | TRBV27 | many | NA | TGTGCCAGCAGTTTATCGGGGGTAGCCAAAAACATTCAGTACTTC | CASSLSGVAKNIQYF
TRBJ1-2 | TRBV6-2/TRBV6-3 | many | NA | TGTGCCAGCAGTTTGATCGAGGACATGAAATATGGCTACACCTTC | CASSLIEDMKYGYTF
TRBJ1-1 | TRBV30 | NA | NA | TGTGCCTGGAGCGCTGGTGGTCCAGGCTGGAGGTCCATGAACACTGAAGCTTTCTTT | CAWSAGGPGWRSMNTEAFF
TRBJ2-7 | TRBV20-1 | NA | NA | TGCAGTGCGGGGGGTTCTGGGGGCGCCTACGAGCAGTACTTC | CSAGGSGGAYEQYF
TRBJ2-1 | TRBV4-3 | many | TRBD2 | TGCGCCAGCAGCCGGACTACCGGGACTACTTACAATGAGCAGTTCTTC | CASSRTTGTTYNEQFF
TRBJ2-2 | TRBV28 | NA | TRBD1 | TGTGCCAGCAGTTTTCAGGGGGCCGGGGAGCTGTTTTTT | CASSFQGAGELFF
TRBJ2-1 | TRBV5-1 | NA | TRBD2 | TGCGCCAGCAGCCCTTCGGGACTAGCGGGAGAACGGCAGTTCTTC | CASSPSGLAGERQFF
TRBJ1-5 | TRBV28 | few | TRBD1 | TGTGCCAGCAGTCACCGGACAGGGCCTACTATATCCAATCAGCCCCAGCATTTT | CASSHRTGPTISNQPQHF
TRBJ1-2 | TRBV7-9 | few | TRBD1 | TGTGCCAGCAGCCCGGGACAGGGGGAACCTAACTATGGCTACACCTTC | CASSPGQGEPNYGYTF
TRBJ2-1 | TRBV29-1 | many | TRBD1 | TGCAGCGTGGACAGGGGGCGTGAGCAGTTCTTC | CSVDRGREQFF
TRBJ1-5 | TRBV9 | NA | TRBD1 | TGTGCTTCCGGGACAGACTACAATCAGCCCCAGCATTTT | CASGTDYNQPQHF
TRBJ2-7 | TRBV2 | few | NA | TGTGCCAGCAGCGAGAGAAGAGCGTACGAGCAGTACTTC | CASSERRAYEQYF
TRBJ2-3 | TRBV10-3 | NA | NA | TGTGCCATCAGTGACAGGGAGGACACAGATACGCAGTATTTT | CAISDREDTDTQYF
TRBJ1-4 | TRBV2 | few | TRBD1 | TGTGCCAGCATTCGTGAGGGCAGGGGGAAAGAAAAACTGTTTTTT | CASIREGRGKEKLFF
TRBJ1-2 | TRBV10-3 | NA | NA | TGTGCCATCGGTGAAATTTACAAGGGCGGGTCCGCTGGCTACACCTTC | CAIGEIYKGGSAGYTF